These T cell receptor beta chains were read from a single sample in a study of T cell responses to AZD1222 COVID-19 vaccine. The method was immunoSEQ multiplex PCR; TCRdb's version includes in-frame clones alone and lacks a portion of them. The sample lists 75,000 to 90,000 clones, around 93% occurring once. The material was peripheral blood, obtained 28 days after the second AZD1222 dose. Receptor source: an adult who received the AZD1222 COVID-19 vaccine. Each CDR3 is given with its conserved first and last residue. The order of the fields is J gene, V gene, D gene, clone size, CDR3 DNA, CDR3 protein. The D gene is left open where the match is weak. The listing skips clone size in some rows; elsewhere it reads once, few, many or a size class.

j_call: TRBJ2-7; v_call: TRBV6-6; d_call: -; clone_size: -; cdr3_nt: TGTGCCAGCAGTTACTCCAGTAACGAGCAGTACTTC; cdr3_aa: CASSYSSNEQYF
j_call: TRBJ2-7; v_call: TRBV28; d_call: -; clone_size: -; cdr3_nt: TGTGCCAGCAAGGGCTGGTTGGCTATCGAGCAGTACTTC; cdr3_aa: CASKGWLAIEQYF
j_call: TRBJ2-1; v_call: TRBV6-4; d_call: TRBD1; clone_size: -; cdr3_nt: TGTGCCAGCAGTGACTGGAGACAGGGGGGCAATGAGCAGTTCTTC; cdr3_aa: CASSDWRQGGNEQFF
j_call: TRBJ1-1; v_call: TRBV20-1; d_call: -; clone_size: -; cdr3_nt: TGCAGTGCTAGAAGGTTGGGGCTAGCTTTCTTT; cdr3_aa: CSARRLGLAFF
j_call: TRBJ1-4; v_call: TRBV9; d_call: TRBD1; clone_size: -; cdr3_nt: TGTGCCAGCAGCTCACGAGGGGGCGTCGAGGAAAAACTGTTTTTT; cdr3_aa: CASSSRGGVEEKLFF
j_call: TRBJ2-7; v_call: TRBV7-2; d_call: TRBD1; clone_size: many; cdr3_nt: TGTGCCAGCAGCTTCGGACAGGGAGGCGAGCAGTACTTC; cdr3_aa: CASSFGQGGEQYF
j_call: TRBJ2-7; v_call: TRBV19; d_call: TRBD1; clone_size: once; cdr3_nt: TGTGCCAGTAGTGCCGGGACAGGGGGATACGAGCAGTACTTC; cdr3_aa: CASSAGTGGYEQYF
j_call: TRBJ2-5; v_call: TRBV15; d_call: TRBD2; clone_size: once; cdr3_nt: TGTGCCACCAGCGAGACGACTAGCGGGAGAGAGACCCAGTACTTC; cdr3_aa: CATSETTSGRETQYF
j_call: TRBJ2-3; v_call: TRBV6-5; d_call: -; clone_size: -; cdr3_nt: TGTGCCAGCAGGAGGGGGAGTACGCAGTATTTT; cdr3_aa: CASRRGSTQYF
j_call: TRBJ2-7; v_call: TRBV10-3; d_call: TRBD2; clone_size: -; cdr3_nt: TGTGCCATCAGTGAGTCCAGCGGGAGCTCCTACGAGCAGTACTTC; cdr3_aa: CAISESSGSSYEQYF
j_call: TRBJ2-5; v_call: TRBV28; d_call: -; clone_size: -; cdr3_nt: TGTGCCAGCAGTTGGCAACAGGAAATTCAAGAGACCCAGTACTTC; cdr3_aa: CASSWQQEIQETQYF
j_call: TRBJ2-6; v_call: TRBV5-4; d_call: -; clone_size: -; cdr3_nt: TGTGCCAGCAGCTTGAAAGAGGGCCCCGGGGCCAACGTCCTGACTTTC; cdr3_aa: CASSLKEGPGANVLTF
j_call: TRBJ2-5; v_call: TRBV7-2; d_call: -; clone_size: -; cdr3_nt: TGTGCCAGCAGCTTAGTAGCGAGGGAGGAGACCCAGTACTTC; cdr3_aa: CASSLVAREETQYF
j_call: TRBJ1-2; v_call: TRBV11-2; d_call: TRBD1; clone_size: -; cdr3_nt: TGTGCCAGCGGACACAGGGGAGCTAACTATGGCTACACCTTC; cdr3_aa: CASGHRGANYGYTF
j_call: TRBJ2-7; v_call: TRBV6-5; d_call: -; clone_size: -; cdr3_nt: TGTGCCAGCCGAAGGCTGGGGGCGGACGAGCAGTACTTC; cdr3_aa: CASRRLGADEQYF
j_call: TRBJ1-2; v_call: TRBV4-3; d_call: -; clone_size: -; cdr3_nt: TGCGCCAGCAGCCCCGGGACACAGTATGGCTACACCTTC; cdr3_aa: CASSPGTQYGYTF
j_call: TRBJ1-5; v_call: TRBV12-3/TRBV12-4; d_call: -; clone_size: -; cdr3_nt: TGTGCCAGCGGCTCCGAGGGGAATCAGCCCCAGCATTTT; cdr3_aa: CASGSEGNQPQHF
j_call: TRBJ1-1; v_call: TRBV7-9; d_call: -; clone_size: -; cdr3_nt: TGTGCCAGCAGCTCCCCCGGCGTCGGGAACACTGAAGCTTTCTTT; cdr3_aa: CASSSPGVGNTEAFF
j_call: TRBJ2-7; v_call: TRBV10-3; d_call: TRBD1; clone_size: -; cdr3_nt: TGTGCCACCGAGGGACAGAGTTCCTACGAGCAGTACTTC; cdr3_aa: CATEGQSSYEQYF
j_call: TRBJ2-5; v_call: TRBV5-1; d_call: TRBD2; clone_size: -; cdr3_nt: TGCGCCAGCAGGGAGAATAGCGGGAGGCAAGAGACCCAGTACTTC; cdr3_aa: CASRENSGRQETQYF
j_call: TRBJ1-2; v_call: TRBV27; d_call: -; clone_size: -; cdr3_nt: TGTGCCAGCAGTTGGCGGGACCGCCCTATCTATGGCTACACCTTC; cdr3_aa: CASSWRDRPIYGYTF
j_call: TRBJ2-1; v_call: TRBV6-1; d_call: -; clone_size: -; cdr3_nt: TGTGCCAGCAGTGAAGCGGGGACTTCGCAGTTCTTC; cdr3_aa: CASSEAGTSQFF
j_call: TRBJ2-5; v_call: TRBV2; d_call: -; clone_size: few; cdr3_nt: TGTGCCAGCAGTGAAAGGGGGCAAGAGACCCAGTACTTC; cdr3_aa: CASSERGQETQYF
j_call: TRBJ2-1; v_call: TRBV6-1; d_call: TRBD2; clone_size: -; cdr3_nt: TGTGCCAGCAGTGAAGTGGACGGGGGGGGAAACAATGAGCAGTTCTTC; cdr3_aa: CASSEVDGGGNNEQFF
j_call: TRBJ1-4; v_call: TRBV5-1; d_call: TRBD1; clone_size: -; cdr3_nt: TGCGCCAGCAGCTCGGGACAGAAGGATGAAAAACTGTTTTTT; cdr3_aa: CASSSGQKDEKLFF
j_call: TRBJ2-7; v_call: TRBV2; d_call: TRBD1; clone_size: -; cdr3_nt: TGTGCCAGCGCGGGACAGGGTCTGGGGGAGCAGTACTTC; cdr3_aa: CASAGQGLGEQYF
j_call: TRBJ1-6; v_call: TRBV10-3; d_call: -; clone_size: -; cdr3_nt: TGTGCCATCAGTGAGTCGCGGACTGGTAGTGATTCACCCCTCCACTTT; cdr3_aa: CAISESRTGSDSPLHF
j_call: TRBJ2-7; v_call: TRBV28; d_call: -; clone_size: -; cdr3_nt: TGTGCCAGCAAGGGCGGAGGGGATTACGAGCAGTACTTC; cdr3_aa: CASKGGGDYEQYF
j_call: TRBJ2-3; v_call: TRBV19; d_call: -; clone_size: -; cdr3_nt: TGTGCCAGTAATAGCCTGGGACTTCCGCCAGATACGCAGTATTTT; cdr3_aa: CASNSLGLPPDTQYF
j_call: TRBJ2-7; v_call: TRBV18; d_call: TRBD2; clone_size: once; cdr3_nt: TGTGCCAGCTCACCACAAGGGACTAGCGGTTACGAGCAGTACTTC; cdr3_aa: CASSPQGTSGYEQYF
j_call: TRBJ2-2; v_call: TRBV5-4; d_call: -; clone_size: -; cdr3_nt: TGTGCCAGCAGCGGGACCGATTCCGGGGAGCTGTTTTTT; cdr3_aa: CASSGTDSGELFF
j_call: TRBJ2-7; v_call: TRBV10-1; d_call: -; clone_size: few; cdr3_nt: TGCGCCAGCAGTGAGGGGGTCCTGGGGTCCCCCTACGAGCAGTACTTC; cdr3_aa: CASSEGVLGSPYEQYF
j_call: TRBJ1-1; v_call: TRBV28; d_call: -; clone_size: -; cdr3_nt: TGTGCCAGCAGTACCCCAGGGAGGGGTCCCACTGAAGCTTTCTTT; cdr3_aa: CASSTPGRGPTEAFF
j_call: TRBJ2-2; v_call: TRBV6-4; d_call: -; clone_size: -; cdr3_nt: TGTGCCAGCAGTGACGATAACACCGGGGAGCTGTTTTTT; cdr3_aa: CASSDDNTGELFF
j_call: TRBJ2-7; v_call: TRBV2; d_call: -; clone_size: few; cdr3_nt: TGTGCCAGCAGTGTACGAGGGATGGACGAGCAGTACTTC; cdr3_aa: CASSVRGMDEQYF
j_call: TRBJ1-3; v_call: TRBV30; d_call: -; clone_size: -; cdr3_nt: TGTGCCTGGACGCCGCCAGGAGGAAGGGCCATATATTTT; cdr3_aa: CAWTPPGGRAIYF
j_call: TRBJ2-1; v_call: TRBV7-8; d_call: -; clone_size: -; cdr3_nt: TGTGCCAGCAGCTTAGAAGGGTTAAATGAGCAGTTCTTC; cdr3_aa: CASSLEGLNEQFF
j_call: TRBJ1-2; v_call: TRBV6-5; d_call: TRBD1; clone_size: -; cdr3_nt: TGTGCCAGCAGTTACCTAAGGACAGGGGGCAGCTATGGCTACACCTTC; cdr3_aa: CASSYLRTGGSYGYTF
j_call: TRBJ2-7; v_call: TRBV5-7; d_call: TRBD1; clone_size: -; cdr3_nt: TGTGCCAAACCGGGACAGGTGGGCGAGCAGTACTTC; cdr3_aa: CAKPGQVGEQYF
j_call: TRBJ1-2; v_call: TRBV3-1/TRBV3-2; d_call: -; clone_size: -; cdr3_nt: TGTGCCAGCAGCCAAAGGACAGTGGAAGTGGGCTATGGCTACACCTTC; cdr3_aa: CASSQRTVEVGYGYTF
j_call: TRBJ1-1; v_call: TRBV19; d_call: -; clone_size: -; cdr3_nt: TGTGCCACGGTCCGGGAAGACGACACTGAAGCTTTCTTT; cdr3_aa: CATVREDDTEAFF
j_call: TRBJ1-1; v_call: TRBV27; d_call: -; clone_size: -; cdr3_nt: TGTGCCAGCAGTTTTGGCGGGGGCGCTGAAGCTTTCTTT; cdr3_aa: CASSFGGGAEAFF
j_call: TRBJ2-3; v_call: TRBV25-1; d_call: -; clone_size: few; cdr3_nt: TGTGCCAGCAGTGAATATGCCCACTTCCCCAACACGCCAGATACGCAGTATTTT; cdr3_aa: CASSEYAHFPNTPDTQYF
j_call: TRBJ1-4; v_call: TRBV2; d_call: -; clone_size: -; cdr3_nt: TGTGCCAGCAGTGATTCGGGGGCTGCTAATGAAAAACTGTTTTTT; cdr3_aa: CASSDSGAANEKLFF
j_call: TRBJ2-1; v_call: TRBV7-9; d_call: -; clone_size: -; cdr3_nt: TGTGCCAGCAGTCTAGGACAGTTTGGAGAGCAGTTCTTC; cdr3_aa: CASSLGQFGEQFF
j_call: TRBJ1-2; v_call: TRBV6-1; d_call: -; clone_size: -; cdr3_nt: TGTGCCAGCAGTGAGTCTTGGCCGAACTATGGCTACACCTTC; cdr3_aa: CASSESWPNYGYTF